These 13 T cell receptor beta chains came from one sample sequenced in a study of patients and donors after allogeneic stem cell transplantation. TCRdb re-called the RT-PCR reads through MiXCR, storing one row per CDR3 protein. The sample includes 150,000 to 200,000 distinct CDR3 sequences, more than 20% of them seen just once. Sequencing used blood, either unsorted or a sorted T cell fraction (not recorded which). The source is a human donor who was either an allogeneic HSCT recipient or a stem cell or donor lymphocyte infusion donor (not recorded which). It is not recorded whose cells these are; they may come from a transplant donor.

The table lists this clonotype with a few counts. The chain couples TRBV5-1 to TRBJ1-2, with 7 bases fitting TRBD1. This CDR3 has 14 amino acids. V gave up 6 bases and J gave up 6 bases; unmatched junction bases: 11. Germline V lookup: CDR1 SGHRS, CDR2 YFSETQ. The CDR3 DNA reads as TGCGCCAGCAATCAAGACAGGGAAGGGCATGGCTACACCTTC. It specifies CASNQDREGHGYTF.

This clonotype was seen a few times. The genes are TRBV5-1 and TRBJ2-1; D is undetermined. The V end was cut by 5 bases, the J end by 4 bases, with 13 bases between. There are 14 residues in the CDR3. Germline assignment: CDR1 SGHRS and CDR2 YFSETQ. Written as DNA, the CDR3 is TGCGCCAGCAGGGGTGATAACTTATACAATGAGCAGTTCTTC. Amino acid sequence: CASRGDNLYNEQFF.

The gene calls are TRBV20-1 and TRBJ1-5; D is unresolved. CDR3 size: 12 residues. CDR1 and CDR2 from the germline V gene are DFQATT and SNEGSKA (reference sequence). CDR3 residues: CSMGVGNQPQHF. The CDR3, as DNA: TGCAGCATGGGCGTGGGCAATCAGCCCCAGCATTTT.

CDR3 protein: CASSQEFWETQYF. CDR3 nucleotide sequence: TGCGCCAGCAGCCAAGAGTTTTGGGAGACCCAGTACTTC. The chain is built from TRBV4-1 and TRBJ2-5; no clear D. The CDR3 has 13 amino acids. In germline, CDR1 is MGHRA, CDR2 YSYEKL. V was shortened by 0 bases and J by 5 bases, with 7 bases between the two germline ends.

This clonotype showed up many times. The chain has TRBV5-1 and TRBJ1-2; perhaps TRBD1 as D (6 bases). Looked up from germline, CDR1 is SGHRS and CDR2 is YFSETQ. The CDR3 covers 14 residues. V gave up 4 bases and J gave up 6 bases, with 16 bases separating them. The CDR3 nucleotides are TGCGCCAGCAGCCCGGGGACAAGTAGGCATGGCTACACCTTC. Amino acid sequence: CASSPGTSRHGYTF.

This clonotype was observed a few times. The chain recombines TRBV20-1 with TRBJ1-1, with TRBD1 as a possible D gene (6 bases). V was shortened by 0 bases and J by 0 bases, with 14 bases between the two germline ends. CDR1 DFQATT and CDR2 SNEGSKA come from the germline V gene (reference sequence). This CDR3 comprises 16 residues. The CDR3 spells CSAREFFQGLNTEAFF. CDR3 nucleotides: TGCAGTGCTAGAGAATTCTTTCAGGGGTTGAACACTGAAGCTTTCTTT.

This clonotype occurred a few times. This chain links TRBV20-1 with TRBJ2-7, with a tentative D call TRBD2 (5 bases). V was clipped by 0 bases and J by 2 bases, with 14 bases between them. The germline gives CDR1 DFQATT, CDR2 SNEGSKA (reference sequence). There are 15 residues in the CDR3. CDR3 loop: CSARDVGSRTYEQYF. The CDR3 DNA reads as TGCAGTGCTAGAGATGTGGGGAGCCGGACCTACGAGCAGTACTTC.

This chain connects TRBV20-1 to TRBJ2-1, with 7 nucleotides matching TRBD2. The V and J ends lost 1 base and 5 bases, in that order; junction bases with no gene match: 2. Germline CDR1 DFQATT, CDR2 SNEGSKA (reference sequence). The CDR3 totals 13 residues. The CDR3 protein is CSARVAGDNEQFF. The CDR3 DNA is TGCAGTGCTAGAGTTGCGGGAGACAATGAGCAGTTCTTC.

This clonotype was recorded a few times. V gene TRBV30 combines with J gene TRBJ2-7, with 9 bases that match TRBD1. The CDR3 contains 13 residues. The trim removed 8 bases at V and 6 bases at J, leaving 11 bases unmatched. The germline V gene has CDR1 GTSNPN and CDR2 SVGIG (reference sequence). The CDR3 DNA sequence: TGTGCCGGAGACTCCGGGACAGGGATCGAGCAGTACTTC. This codes for CAGDSGTGIEQYF.

This rearrangement joins TRBV7-2 to TRBJ2-3; D not certain. Trimming took off 10 bases at V and 6 bases at J, with 14 bases between the two ends. In germline, CDR1 is SGHTA, CDR2 FQGNSA. The CDR3 sequence is 12 residues long. The DNA of the CDR3 is TGTGCCACAGAACATCCTGATGATACGCAGTATTTT. As protein: CATEHPDDTQYF.

J is TRBJ2-1 and V is TRBV6-5; no clear D gene. Germline CDR1 and CDR2: MNHEY and SVGAGI. Trimming removed 3 bases from V and 5 bases from J, with 8 bases in between. The CDR3 covers 13 residues. In DNA, the CDR3 is TGTGCCAGCAGTTATTTGGGAAACAATGAGCAGTTCTTC. Translation gives CASSYLGNNEQFF.

The chain recombines TRBV20-1 with TRBJ1-1; tentatively, D is TRBD1 (5 bases). Trimming took off 7 bases at V and 4 bases at J, with 25 bases between the two ends. The CDR3 has 16 amino acids. Looked up from germline, CDR1 is DFQATT and CDR2 is SNEGSKA (reference sequence). The CDR3 here is CSGYNPGRRSGTEAFF. CDR3 bases: TGCAGTGGCTATAATCCGGGACGTCGGTCGGGCACTGAAGCTTTCTTT.

This clonotype occurred a few times. J is TRBJ2-1 and V is TRBV6-1; 9 bases are shared with TRBD1. The CDR3 extends over 12 amino acids. CDR1 MNHNS and CDR2 SASEGT come from the germline V gene. CDR3 in DNA: TGTGGGACAGGGGCTCCCTACAATGAGCAGTTCTTC. Amino acids: CGTGAPYNEQFF.